This TCR beta chain was recorded in a study of blood T cell repertoires in COVID-19. Turning to the study itself: Spain, Italy and the United States supplied samples that represented acute and convalescent COVID-19. PBMCs, B-cell-depleted T cells, or T cells were the source of the cDNA or gDNA that made up the material.

Sequenced by immunoSEQ multiplex PCR; TCRdb stores in-frame clones only, minus some. Of hundreds of thousands of clones in the sample, 70% to 90% are singletons; the top ten hold approximately 2.4%. The Seattle site enrolled patients during active infection and followed them longitudinally. V was shortened by 5 bases and J by 7 bases, with 17 bases between the two germline ends. The CDR3 sequence is 13 residues long. The germline CDR1 and CDR2 sequences are SQVTM and ANQGSEA. Input material: peripheral blood. The chain combines TRBV29-1 with TRBJ1-1; D is ambiguous. The TCR sequence derives from a woman in her fifties or sixties with COVID-19, enrolled during active disease. The CDR3 DNA follows: TGCAGCGTTCGGGTGGCCTCCCTCGGTGAAGCTTTCTTT. This sequence encodes CSVRVASLGEAFF.